This T cell receptor (beta chain) originates from a study of CD8 T cells in ankylosing spondylitis. V was cut by 11 bases and J by 7 bases, with 17 bases left in between. CDR3 length: 13 residues. TCRdb recomputed calls from the 5' RACE reads with MiXCR, one row per CDR3 protein. This repertoire shows roughly 260,000 distinct CDR3 sequences, roughly 20% found once; its top ten account for roughly 8%. Sample: blood, either unsorted or a sorted T cell fraction (not recorded which). The rearrangement links TRBV12-3 or TRBV12-4 to TRBJ2-2, with unresolved D. The TCR comes from a male donor with ankylosing spondylitis or in good health (not recorded which). CDR3 DNA sequence: TGTGCCGTAAGGCCCGGAGCCAGCGGGGAGCTGTTTTTT. Encoded protein: CAVRPGASGELFF.